The present TCR beta chain was sequenced within a study of radiation and T cells in renal cell carcinoma. General study findings and limits: From baseline, blood top tumor clonotypes peaked at 2 weeks post-radiation.

As regards this clone: What it binds is unknown.

The time point was: blood 4 weeks post-SBRT, at nephrectomy. Described treatment: 15 Gy SBRT to primary tumor, nephrectomy 4 weeks later. Clear cell pathology was present in this patient's renal cell carcinoma. V was pared by 5 bases and J by 3 bases, with 5 bases of the junction left unmatched. CDR3 length: 14 amino acids. CDR1 is WSHSY and CDR2 is SAAADI in the germline V gene. This table comes from immunoSEQ multiplex PCR, and its TCRdb copy is limited to in-frame clones, with some not included. The repertoire has roughly 45,000 clones, roughly 80% of them found once; the top ten carry less than 35%.

This receptor was taken from a woman aged 70-85 years with renal cell carcinoma. The rearrangement uses TRBV10-2 and TRBJ2-7; 9 bases align to TRBD2. The sequencing used blood, collected from a patient whose treatment included radiotherapy and nephrectomy. The CDR3 sequence is CASSQAGGYYEQYF. CDR3 sequence (DNA): TGCGCCAGCAGTCAAGCGGGGGGATACTACGAGCAGTACTTC.